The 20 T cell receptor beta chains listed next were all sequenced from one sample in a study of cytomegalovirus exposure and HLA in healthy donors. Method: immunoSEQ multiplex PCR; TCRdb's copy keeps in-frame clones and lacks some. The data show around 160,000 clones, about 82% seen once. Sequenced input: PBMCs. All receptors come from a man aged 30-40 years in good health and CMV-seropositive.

The CDR3 DNA sequence: TGTGCCAGCAGCTTAGGGCAGGGTATTCGTTCACCCCTCCACTTT. It yields the protein CASSLGQGIRSPLHF. This chain joins TRBV7-2 and TRBJ1-6; weak D call: TRBD1 (5 bases). This CDR3 region has 15 residues. The germline V gene encodes CDR1 SGHTA and CDR2 FQGNSA. Trimming pared 1 base from V and 9 bases from J, leaving 13 bases between.

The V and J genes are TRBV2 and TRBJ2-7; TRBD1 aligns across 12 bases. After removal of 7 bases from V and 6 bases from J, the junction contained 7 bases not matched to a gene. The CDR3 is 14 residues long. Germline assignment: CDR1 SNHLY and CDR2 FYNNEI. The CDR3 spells CASTGQGAGVEQYF. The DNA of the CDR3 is TGTGCCAGCACGGGACAGGGGGCGGGAGTCGAGCAGTACTTC. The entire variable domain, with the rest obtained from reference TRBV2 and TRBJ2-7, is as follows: EPEVTQTPSHQVTQMGQEVILRCVPISNHLYFYWYRQILGQKVEFLVSFYNNEISEKSEIFDDQFSVERPDGSNFTLKIRSTKLEDSAMYFCASTGQGAGVEQYFGPGTRLTVT.

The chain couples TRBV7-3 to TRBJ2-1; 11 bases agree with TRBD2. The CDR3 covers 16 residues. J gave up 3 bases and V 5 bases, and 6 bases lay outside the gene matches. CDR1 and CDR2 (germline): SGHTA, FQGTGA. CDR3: CASSQLAGGNYNEQFF. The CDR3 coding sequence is TGTGCCAGCAGCCAATTAGCGGGGGGGAACTACAATGAGCAGTTCTTC.

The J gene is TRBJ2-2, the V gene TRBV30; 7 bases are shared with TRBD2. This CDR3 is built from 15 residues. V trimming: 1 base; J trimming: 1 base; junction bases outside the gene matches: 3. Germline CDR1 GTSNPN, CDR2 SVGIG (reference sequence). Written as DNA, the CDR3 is TGTGCCTGGAGTGGCGGACTAGTGAACACCGGGGAGCTGTTTTTT. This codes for CAWSGGLVNTGELFF.

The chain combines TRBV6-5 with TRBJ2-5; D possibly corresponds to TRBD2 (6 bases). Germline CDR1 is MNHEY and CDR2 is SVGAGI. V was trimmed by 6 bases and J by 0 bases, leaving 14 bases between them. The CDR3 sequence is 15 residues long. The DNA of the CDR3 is TGTGCCAGCAGCCCGACCCCGGGGGACCAAGAGACCCAGTACTTC. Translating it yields CASSPTPGDQETQYF.

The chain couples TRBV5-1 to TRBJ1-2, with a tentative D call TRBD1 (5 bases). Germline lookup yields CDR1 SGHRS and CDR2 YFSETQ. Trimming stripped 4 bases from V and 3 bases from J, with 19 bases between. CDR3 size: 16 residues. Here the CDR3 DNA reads TGCGCCAGCAGCCAGGGACTTTCGCCAGGTGACTATGGCTACACCTTC. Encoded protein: CASSQGLSPGDYGYTF.

This CDR3 reads CASSQTETSGGETQYF. As DNA, the CDR3 is TGCGCCAGCAGCCAAACGGAGACTAGCGGGGGGGAGACCCAGTACTTC. The chain is built from TRBV4-1 and TRBJ2-5; 13 bases fit TRBD2. Germline-derived CDR1 and CDR2 are MGHRA and YSYEKL. V shed 2 bases, J shed 5 bases, and the junction held 5 bases outside the gene matches. CDR3 length: 16 amino acids.

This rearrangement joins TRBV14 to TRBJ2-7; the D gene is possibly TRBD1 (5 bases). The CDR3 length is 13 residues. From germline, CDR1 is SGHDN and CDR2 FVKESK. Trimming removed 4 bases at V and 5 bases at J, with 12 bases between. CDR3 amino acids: CASSPQGFDEQYF. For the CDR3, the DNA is TGTGCCAGCAGCCCCCAGGGTTTCGACGAGCAGTACTTC.

The CDR3 is CASSQETGTYEQYF. DNA for the CDR3: TGTGCCAGCAGCCAAGAAACAGGGACCTACGAGCAGTACTTC. The chain has TRBV4-2 and TRBJ2-7; D is perhaps TRBD1 (6 bases). From germline, CDR1 is LGHNA and CDR2 YNFKEQ. The CDR3 spans 14 residues. The V gene lost 0 bases and the J gene lost 2 bases, with 8 bases spanning the gap.

CDR3 bases: TGCGCCAGCAGCCAAGATTGGGCCGAGAACACTGAAGCTTTCTTT. Its protein is CASSQDWAENTEAFF. V is TRBV4-1 and J is TRBJ1-1; no reliable D call. The CDR3 runs to 15 residues. Deletions cut 0 bases from V and 1 base from J, with 9 bases between. Germline-derived CDR1 and CDR2 are MGHRA and YSYEKL.

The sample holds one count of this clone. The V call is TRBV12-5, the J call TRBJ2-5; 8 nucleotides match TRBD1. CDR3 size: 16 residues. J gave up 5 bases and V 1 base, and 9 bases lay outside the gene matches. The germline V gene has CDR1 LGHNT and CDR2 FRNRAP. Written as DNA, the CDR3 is TGTGCTAGTGGTTTGGGTGGGACAGGCCCCTGGGAGACCCAGTACTTC. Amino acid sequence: CASGLGGTGPWETQYF.

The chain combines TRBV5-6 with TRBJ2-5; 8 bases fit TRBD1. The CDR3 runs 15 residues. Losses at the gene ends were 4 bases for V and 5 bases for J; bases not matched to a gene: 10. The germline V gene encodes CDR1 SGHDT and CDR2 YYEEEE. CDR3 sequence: CASSQTTGARETQYF. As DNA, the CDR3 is TGTGCCAGCAGCCAAACGACAGGGGCTCGGGAGACCCAGTACTTC. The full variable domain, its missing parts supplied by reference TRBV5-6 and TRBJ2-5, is DAGVTQSPTHLIKTRGQQVTLRCSPKSGHDTVSWYQQALGQGPQFIFQYYEEEERQRGNFPDRFSGHQFPNYSSELNVNALLLGDSALYLCASSQTTGARETQYFGPGTRLLVL.

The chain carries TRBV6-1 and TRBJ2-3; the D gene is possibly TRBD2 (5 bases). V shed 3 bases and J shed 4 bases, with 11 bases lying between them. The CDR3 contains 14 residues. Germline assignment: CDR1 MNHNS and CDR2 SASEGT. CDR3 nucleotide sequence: TGTGCCAGCAGTGATTATATGAGGGCAGATACGCAGTATTTT. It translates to CASSDYMRADTQYF.

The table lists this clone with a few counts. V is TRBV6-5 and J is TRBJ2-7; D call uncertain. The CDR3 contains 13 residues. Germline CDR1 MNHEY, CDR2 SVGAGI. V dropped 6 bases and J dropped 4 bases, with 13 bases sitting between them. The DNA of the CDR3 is TGTGCCAGCAGCCCCGCAGTCGGGTACGAGCAGTACTTC. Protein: CASSPAVGYEQYF.

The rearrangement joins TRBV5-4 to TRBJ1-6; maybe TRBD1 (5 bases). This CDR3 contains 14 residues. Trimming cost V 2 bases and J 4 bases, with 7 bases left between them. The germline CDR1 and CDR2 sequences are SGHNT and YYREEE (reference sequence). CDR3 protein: CASSLQDYNSPLHF. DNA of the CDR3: TGTGCCAGCAGCTTACAGGATTATAATTCACCCCTCCACTTT.

The DNA for the CDR3 is TGTGCCAGCACAACCTCCGCGGGGGGACTTACCTACGAGCAGTACTTC. Translation gives CASTTSAGGLTYEQYF. The chain couples TRBV27 to TRBJ2-7, with TRBD2 matching over 8 bases. After removal of 7 bases from V and 2 bases from J, the junction contained 13 bases not matched to a gene. Germline values: CDR1 MNHEY, CDR2 SMNVEV (reference sequence). CDR3 length equals 16 residues.

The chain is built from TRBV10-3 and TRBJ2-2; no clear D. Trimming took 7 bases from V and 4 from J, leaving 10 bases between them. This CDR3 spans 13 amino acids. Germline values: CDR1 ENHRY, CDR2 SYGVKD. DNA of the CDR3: TGTGCCATCAATGAAAGGAGCACCGGGGAGCTGTTTTTT. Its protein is CAINERSTGELFF.

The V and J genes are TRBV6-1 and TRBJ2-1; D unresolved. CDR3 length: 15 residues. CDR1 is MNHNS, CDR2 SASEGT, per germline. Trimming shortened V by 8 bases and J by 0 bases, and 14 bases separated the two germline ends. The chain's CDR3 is CASFPSGFSYNEQFF. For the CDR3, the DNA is TGTGCCAGCTTCCCATCCGGGTTCTCCTACAATGAGCAGTTCTTC.

CDR3 DNA sequence: TGTGCCAGCTCACCGGTCTCGGTGCTTGAAGCTTTCTTT. As protein: CASSPVSVLEAFF. This sequence joins TRBV18 and TRBJ1-1; no reliable D call. This CDR3 region has 13 residues. V lost 3 bases and J 7 bases, leaving 12 bases between the germline ends. CDR1 is KGHSH and CDR2 is LQKENI in the germline V gene. Using reference TRBV18 and TRBJ1-1 for the parts outside the CDR3, the full variable domain is NAGVMQNPRHLVRRRGQEARLRCSPMKGHSHVYWYRQLPEEGLKFMVYLQKENIIDESGMPKERFSAEFPKEGPSILRIQQVVRGDSAAYFCASSPVSVLEAFFGQGTRLTVV.

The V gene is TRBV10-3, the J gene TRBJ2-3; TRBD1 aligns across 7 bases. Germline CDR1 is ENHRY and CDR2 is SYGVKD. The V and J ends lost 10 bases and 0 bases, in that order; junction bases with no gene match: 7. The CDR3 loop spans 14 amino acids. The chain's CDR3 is CATRQGGSTDTQYF. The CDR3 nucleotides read TGTGCCACCAGACAGGGCGGGAGCACAGATACGCAGTATTTT.